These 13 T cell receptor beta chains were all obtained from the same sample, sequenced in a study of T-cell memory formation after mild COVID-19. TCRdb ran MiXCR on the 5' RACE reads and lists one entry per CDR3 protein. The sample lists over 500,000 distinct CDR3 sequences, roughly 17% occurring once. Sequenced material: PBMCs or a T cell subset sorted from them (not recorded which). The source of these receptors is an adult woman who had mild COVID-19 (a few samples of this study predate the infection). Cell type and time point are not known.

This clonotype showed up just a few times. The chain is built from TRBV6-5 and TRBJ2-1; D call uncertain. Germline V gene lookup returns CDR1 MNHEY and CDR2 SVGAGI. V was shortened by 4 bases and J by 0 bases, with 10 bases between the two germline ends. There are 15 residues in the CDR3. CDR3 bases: TGTGCCAGCAGTTCGCGACGAAGCTCCTACAATGAGCAGTTCTTC. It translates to CASSSRRSSYNEQFF.

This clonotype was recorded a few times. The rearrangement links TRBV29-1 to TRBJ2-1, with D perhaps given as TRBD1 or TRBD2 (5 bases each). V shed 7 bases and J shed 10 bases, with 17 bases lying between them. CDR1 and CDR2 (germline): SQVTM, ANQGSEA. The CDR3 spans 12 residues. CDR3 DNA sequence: TGCAGCGCAGGATCCGGGACCGTCGAGCAGTTCTTC. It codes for CSAGSGTVEQFF.

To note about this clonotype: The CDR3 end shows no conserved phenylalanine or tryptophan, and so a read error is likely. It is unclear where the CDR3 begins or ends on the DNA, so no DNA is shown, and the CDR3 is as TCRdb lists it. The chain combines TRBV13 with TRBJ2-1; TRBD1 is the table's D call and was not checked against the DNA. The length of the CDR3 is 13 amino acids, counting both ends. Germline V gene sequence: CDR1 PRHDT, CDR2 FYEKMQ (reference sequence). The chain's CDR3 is CASSLGRNGAGPS.

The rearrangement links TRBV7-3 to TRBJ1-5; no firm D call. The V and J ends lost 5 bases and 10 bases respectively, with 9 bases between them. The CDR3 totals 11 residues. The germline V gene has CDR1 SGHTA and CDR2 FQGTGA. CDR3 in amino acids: CASSPKDPQHF. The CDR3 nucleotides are TGTGCCAGCAGCCCGAAGGATCCCCAGCATTTT.

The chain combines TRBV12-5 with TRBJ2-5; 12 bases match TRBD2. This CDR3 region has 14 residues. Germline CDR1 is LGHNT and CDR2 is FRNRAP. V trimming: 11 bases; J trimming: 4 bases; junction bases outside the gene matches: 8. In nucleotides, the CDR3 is TGTGCTGTGATGCTGACTAGCGGGGGAGAGACCCAGTACTTC. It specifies CAVMLTSGGETQYF.

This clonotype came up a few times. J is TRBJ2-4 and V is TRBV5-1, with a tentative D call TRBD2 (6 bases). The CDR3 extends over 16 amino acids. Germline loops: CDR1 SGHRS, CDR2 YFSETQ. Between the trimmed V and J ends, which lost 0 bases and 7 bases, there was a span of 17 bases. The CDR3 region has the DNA TGCGCCAGCAGCTTGGGAGACCGGGATAGCGGTAACATTCAGTACTTC. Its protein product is CASSLGDRDSGNIQYF. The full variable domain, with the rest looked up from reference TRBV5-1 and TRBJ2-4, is KAGVTQTPRYLIKTRGQQVTLSCSPISGHRSVSWYQQTPGQGLQFLFEYFSETQRNKGNFPGRFSGRQFSNSRSEMNVSTLELGDSALYLCASSLGDRDSGNIQYFGAGTRLSVL.

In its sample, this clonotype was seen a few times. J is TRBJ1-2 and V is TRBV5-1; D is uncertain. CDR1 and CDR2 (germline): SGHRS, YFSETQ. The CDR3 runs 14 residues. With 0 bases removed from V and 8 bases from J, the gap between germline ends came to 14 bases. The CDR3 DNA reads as TGCGCCAGCAGCTTGGCGGGGTCTGAGGGAGGCTACACCTTC. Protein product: CASSLAGSEGGYTF.

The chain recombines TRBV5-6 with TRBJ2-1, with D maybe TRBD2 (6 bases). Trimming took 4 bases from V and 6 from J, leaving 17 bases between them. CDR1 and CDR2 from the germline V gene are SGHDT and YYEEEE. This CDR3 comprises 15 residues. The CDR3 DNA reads TGTGCCAGCAGCCCCCCCAGCGGGTCTCCCAATGAGCAGTTCTTC. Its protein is CASSPPSGSPNEQFF.

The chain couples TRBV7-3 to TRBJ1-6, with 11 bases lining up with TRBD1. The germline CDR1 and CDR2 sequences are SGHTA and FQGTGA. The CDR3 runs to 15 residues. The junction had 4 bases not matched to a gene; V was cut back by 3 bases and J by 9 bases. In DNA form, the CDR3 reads TGTGCCAGCAGCTTGACGGGACAGGGGGGTTCACCCCTCCACTTT. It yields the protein CASSLTGQGGSPLHF.

The CDR3 reads CASSYIDSQGGYTF. In DNA, the CDR3 is TGCGCCAGCAGCTACATCGACTCCCAAGGTGGCTACACCTTC. The chain links TRBV5-1 to TRBJ1-2; unclear D gene. With 3 bases removed from V and 7 bases from J, the gap between germline ends came to 16 bases. Germline V gene lookup returns CDR1 SGHRS and CDR2 YFSETQ. CDR3 length: 14 amino acids.

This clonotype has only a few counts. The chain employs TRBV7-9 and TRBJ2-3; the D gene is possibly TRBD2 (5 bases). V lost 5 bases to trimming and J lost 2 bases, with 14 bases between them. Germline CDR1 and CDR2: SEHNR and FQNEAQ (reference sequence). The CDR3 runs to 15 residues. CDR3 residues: CASSTRVAYTDTQYF. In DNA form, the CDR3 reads TGTGCCAGCAGCACTAGAGTAGCATACACAGATACGCAGTATTTT. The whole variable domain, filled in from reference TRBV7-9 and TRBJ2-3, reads DTGVSQNPRHKITKRGQNVTFRCDPISEHNRLYWYRQTLGQGPEFLTYFQNEAQLEKSRLLSDRFSAERPKGSFSTLEIQRTEQGDSAMYLCASSTRVAYTDTQYFGPGTRLTVL.

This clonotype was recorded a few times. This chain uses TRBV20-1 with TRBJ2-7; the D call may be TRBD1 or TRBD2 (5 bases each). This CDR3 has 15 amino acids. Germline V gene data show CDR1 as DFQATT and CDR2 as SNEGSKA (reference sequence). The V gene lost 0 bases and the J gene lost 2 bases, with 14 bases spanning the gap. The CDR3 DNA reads TGCAGTGCTAGAGATCAGGTTCCGGGGCCCTACGAGCAGTACTTC. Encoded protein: CSARDQVPGPYEQYF.

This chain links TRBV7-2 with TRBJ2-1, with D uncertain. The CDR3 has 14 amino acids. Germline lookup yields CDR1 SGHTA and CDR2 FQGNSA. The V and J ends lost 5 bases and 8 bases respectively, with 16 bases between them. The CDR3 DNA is TGTGCCAGCAGCGGACCCCGACTTAGGGATGAGCAGTTCTTC. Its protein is CASSGPRLRDEQFF.